A selection of T cell receptor beta chains follows, all from one sample in a study of blood T cell repertoires in COVID-19. Sequencing was performed with immunoSEQ multiplex PCR; in TCRdb, only in-frame clones are kept and a portion is missing. Of fewer than 350,000 clones in the sample, roughly 90% were seen once. The sequencing sample was made of PBMCs or T cells enriched from blood (not recorded which). The receptors derive from a woman under 40 who had recovered from COVID-19. CDR3s include the opening cysteine and the closing phenylalanine or tryptophan. D genes are given only for firm matches. Part of the rows lack a size; the others show once, few, many or a class for expanded clones.

J gene | clone size | V gene | D gene | CDR3 DNA | CDR3 protein
TRBJ2-1 | once | TRBV15 | TRBD2 | TGTGCCACCAGCACACCAATCAAAACTAGCGGGACTAACAATGAGCAGTTCTTC | CATSTPIKTSGTNNEQFF
TRBJ2-5 | NA | TRBV5-6 | NA | TGTGCCAGCAGCCGGGGGGCGAAGATCTTGGACTTC | CASSRGAKILDF
TRBJ2-1 | NA | TRBV7-6 | TRBD1 | TGTGCCAGCAGCCCAACGACAGGGGAGTACAATGAGCAGTTCTTC | CASSPTTGEYNEQFF
TRBJ2-1 | NA | TRBV5-1 | NA | TGCGCCAGCAGCTTGGTACGGTACAATGAGCAGTTCTTC | CASSLVRYNEQFF
TRBJ2-7 | NA | TRBV11-2 | NA | TGTGCCAGCAGACCCGGGAACATCTACGAGCAGTACTTC | CASRPGNIYEQYF
TRBJ2-7 | NA | TRBV29-1 | NA | TGCAGCGTTGAAGGGGCGGGCTACGAGCAGTACTTC | CSVEGAGYEQYF
TRBJ2-1 | NA | TRBV19 | TRBD2 | TGTGCCACTGGGACTAGGGGCATCAATGAGCAGTTCTTC | CATGTRGINEQFF
TRBJ2-3 | NA | TRBV7-9 | TRBD1 | TGTGCCAGCAGCTTAGCCCGCGGACAGGCGTACACAGATACGCAGTATTTT | CASSLARGQAYTDTQYF
TRBJ1-6 | few | TRBV27 | TRBD1 | TGTGCCAGCAGCACAACAGGACAGGGCCACCTCCACTTT | CASSTTGQGHLHF
TRBJ1-5 | NA | TRBV5-1 | TRBD1 | TGCGCCAGCAGCCTCGGGACAGATCAGCCCCAGCATTTT | CASSLGTDQPQHF
TRBJ1-1 | once | TRBV29-1 | TRBD1 | TGCAGCGAGCGGACAGGGCGGAACACTGAAGCTTTCTTT | CSERTGRNTEAFF
TRBJ1-1 | NA | TRBV30 | TRBD1 | TGTGCCTACAGGGGAACTGAAGCTTTCTTT | CAYRGTEAFF
TRBJ2-1 | NA | TRBV2 | NA | TGTGCCAGCAGTGAGGGGGCGGATGAGCAGTTCTTC | CASSEGADEQFF
TRBJ1-2 | NA | TRBV28 | TRBD1 | TGTGCCAGCAGTTTCACAGGTGGGACAGATGGCTACACCTTC | CASSFTGGTDGYTF
TRBJ1-2 | once | TRBV28 | TRBD1 | TGTGCCAGCAGTTTGCCAGGGGGCTACTATGGCTACACCTTC | CASSLPGGYYGYTF
TRBJ1-1 | NA | TRBV13 | TRBD1 | TGTGCCAGCAGCACCAGCGACAGGGAATACACTGAAGCTTTCTTT | CASSTSDREYTEAFF
TRBJ2-3 | NA | TRBV2 | NA | TGTGCCAGAACCTTAACCCCTGCCGGGACGCAGTATTTT | CARTLTPAGTQYF
TRBJ1-6 | NA | TRBV5-1 | TRBD1 | TGCGCCAGCAGCTTTGACAGGGTGATGAATTCACCCCTCCACTTT | CASSFDRVMNSPLHF
TRBJ2-7 | NA | TRBV28 | TRBD1 | TGTGCCAGCAGACAATGGACAGGAGCCTACGAGCAGTACTTC | CASRQWTGAYEQYF
TRBJ1-2 | NA | TRBV27 | TRBD1 | TGTGCCAGCAGTCCGTGGGACAGCGGCGTAAGTGGCTACACCTTC | CASSPWDSGVSGYTF
TRBJ2-1 | NA | TRBV6-5 | TRBD2 | TGTGCCAGCAGTTCAAAAGCGGGAGTCACCTACAATGAGCAGTTCTTC | CASSSKAGVTYNEQFF
TRBJ1-2 | NA | TRBV6-6 | TRBD1 | TGTGCCAGCAGGCATTCGGGACAGGGCCCTAACTATGGCTACACCTTC | CASRHSGQGPNYGYTF
TRBJ2-7 | NA | TRBV5-4 | TRBD2 | TGTGCCAGCAGCCTCCTAGCGGGAGTAAACGAGCAGTACTTC | CASSLLAGVNEQYF
TRBJ2-3 | NA | TRBV5-1 | TRBD2 | TGCGCCAGGACATCCGGGACTAGCGGGTTTAGCACAGATACGCAGTATTTT | CARTSGTSGFSTDTQYF
TRBJ2-7 | NA | TRBV27 | TRBD1 | TGTGCCAGCAGTGCCTTCGGGGACAGGGGTTCCTACGAGCAGTACTTC | CASSAFGDRGSYEQYF
TRBJ2-7 | NA | TRBV9 | NA | TGTGCCAGCAGCGTAGGAGGCAGCTCCTACGAGCAGTACTTC | CASSVGGSSYEQYF
TRBJ1-1 | NA | TRBV10-3 | TRBD1 | TGTGCCATCAGTGAGTTCGGGACAGGGAACACTGAAGCTTTCTTT | CAISEFGTGNTEAFF
TRBJ1-1 | NA | TRBV6-5 | TRBD1 | TGTGCCAGCAGCGGTACAGGGGGCGTTGGAGCTTTCTTT | CASSGTGGVGAFF
TRBJ1-3 | NA | TRBV5-1 | NA | TGCGCCAGCAGCTTGGCAGGGCCCTACTCTGGAAACACCATATATTTT | CASSLAGPYSGNTIYF
TRBJ2-1 | NA | TRBV19 | TRBD2 | TGTGCCAGTAGTATAGCCCTACTAGCGGGTTACAATGAGCAGTTCTTC | CASSIALLAGYNEQFF
TRBJ1-5 | NA | TRBV2 | TRBD1 | TGTGCCAGCGGGCGGGACAGGGGAGAACATCAGCCCCAGCATTTT | CASGRDRGEHQPQHF
TRBJ1-1 | NA | TRBV19 | TRBD1 | TGTGCCAGTAGTGCCTTATACAGGGGACGGACTGAAGCTTTCTTT | CASSALYRGRTEAFF